These 4 T cell receptor beta chains came from one sample sequenced in a study of blood T cell repertoires in COVID-19. Data came from immunoSEQ multiplex PCR; TCRdb stores just in-frame clones and leaves some out. The sample includes some 290,000 clones, 85% to 90% of them seen just once. The sequenced sample was peripheral blood. The receptors derive from a woman aged 25 to 39 with COVID-19, enrolled during active disease.

V gene TRBV7-9 combines with J gene TRBJ2-1, with D possibly being TRBD2 (6 bases). Trimming left V 3 bases short and J 12 bases short, with 15 bases between. The CDR3 contains 13 residues. Germline V gene lookup returns CDR1 SEHNR and CDR2 FQNEAQ (reference sequence). The CDR3 region is CASSLAGGAGQFF. The CDR3 bases are TGTGCCAGCAGCTTGGCCGGGGGAGCAGGGCAGTTCTTC. Complete variable domain (other parts from reference TRBV7-9 and TRBJ2-1): DTGVSQNPRHKITKRGQNVTFRCDPISEHNRLYWYRQTLGQGPEFLTYFQNEAQLEKSRLLSDRFSAERPKGSFSTLEIQRTEQGDSAMYLCASSLAGGAGQFFGPGTRLTVL.

The CDR3 coding sequence is TGTGCCAGCAGCTTTATGTACAGCTCTGGGGCCAACGTCCTGACTTTC. Translation: CASSFMYSSGANVLTF. The rearrangement joins TRBV5-4 to TRBJ2-6; D unclear. Germline values: CDR1 SGHNT, CDR2 YYREEE (reference sequence). This CDR3 contains 16 residues. Between the trimmed V and J ends, which lost 2 bases and 0 bases, there was a span of 9 bases. Full variable domain (remainder filled in from reference TRBV5-4 and TRBJ2-6): ETGVTQSPTHLIKTRGQQVTLRCSSQSGHNTVSWYQQALGQGPQFIFQYYREEENGRGNFPPRFSGLQFPNYSSELNVNALELDDSALYLCASSFMYSSGANVLTFGAGSRLTVL.

V and J are TRBV5-1 and TRBJ1-1, with no clear D. The CDR3 covers 13 residues. Trimming removed 6 bases at V and 6 bases at J, with 15 bases between. CDR1 and CDR2 (germline): SGHRS, YFSETQ. The CDR3 sequence is CASTPPASAEAFF. DNA of the CDR3: TGCGCCAGCACCCCTCCCGCGTCCGCTGAAGCTTTCTTT.

V usage is TRBV11-2 and J usage is TRBJ1-3; D possibly corresponds to TRBD1 (6 bases). Germline V gene sequence: CDR1 SGHAT, CDR2 FQNNGV. This CDR3 has 14 residues. Trimming left V 5 bases short and J 4 bases short, with 12 bases between. CDR3 in DNA: TGTGCCAGCAGCGTTACAGGGAACGGAAACACCATATATTTT. It is translated as CASSVTGNGNTIYF.